This TCR beta chain was captured in a study of OX40 agonist ivuxolimab in advanced cancers. Across the study: Three patients had partial responses: one hepatocellular carcinoma, two cutaneous melanoma.

Study results and caveats: CD8+ T cells showed, on average, more clonal expansion than CD4+ cells. Within 6 weeks, CD4+ and CD8+ blood T cells expanded clonally at 0.1 to 3.0 mg/kg. Specificity for antigen went undetermined in the expanded peripheral T cells.

With termini counted, the CDR3 has 19 amino acids. Clones were sequenced by immunoSEQ multiplex PCR, and TCRdb holds only the in-frame ones, with some missing. The sample holds more than 40,000 clones, roughly nine tenths seen once. In the case of this clone: Its cognate antigen is unknown. Because the CDR3's place on the DNA is in doubt, the DNA is left out and the CDR3 is given as listed by TCRdb.

The sample in question was CD4+ or CD8+ T cells sorted from blood, obtained in a trial of the OX40 agonist ivuxolimab. The gene calls are TRBV21-1 and TRBJ2-7; TRBD1 reflects the table's D call only, with no check against the DNA. TRBV21-1 is an annotated pseudogene. This TCR was recovered from an adult with an advanced solid tumor such as melanoma, head and neck, liver or kidney cancer. CDR3: CASSKRVVASGTRGWEQYV.